Each of the 28 T cell receptor beta chains below was sequenced from the same sample in a study of OX40 agonist ivuxolimab in advanced cancers. Library preparation was by the immunoSEQ multiplex PCR assay. Drawn from immuneACCESS, this table holds only the in-frame rearrangements with V and J called that TCRdb kept. Clones are partly lost; checked studies trace under half to an unresolved V gene and leave the rest unexplained. This sample has around 60,000 clones in its table, and around 90% of those were observed once. The leading ten clones occupy roughly 0.67% of the sample. Source: CD4+ or CD8+ T cells sorted from blood, taken in a trial of the OX40 agonist ivuxolimab. The source is an adult with an advanced solid tumor such as melanoma, head and neck, liver or kidney cancer.

CDR3 sequence (DNA): TGCGCCAGCAGCTCGGGACATTTTGCAACTAATGAAAAACTGTTTTTT. This sequence encodes CASSSGHFATNEKLFF. The J gene is TRBJ1-4, the V gene TRBV5-1; D perhaps matches TRBD1 (6 bases). The length of the CDR3 is 16 residues. Trimming removed 3 bases at V and 0 bases at J, with 12 bases between. Per germline, CDR1 SGHRS and CDR2 YFSETQ.

The gene calls are TRBV18 and TRBJ2-6, with D possibly matching TRBD2 (5 bases). The CDR3 is 16 residues long. Trimming left V 4 bases short and J 3 bases short, with 13 bases between. Germline CDR1 KGHSH, CDR2 LQKENI. CDR3 DNA sequence: TGTGCCAGCTCACTTCAGGAGGTGCGTGGGGCCAACGTCCTGACTTTC. Amino acid sequence: CASSLQEVRGANVLTF.

V gene TRBV19 combines with J gene TRBJ1-5, with no clear D. Trimming took off 6 bases at V and 5 bases at J, with 11 bases between the two ends. The CDR3 runs to 13 residues. Per the germline V gene, CDR1 is LNHDA and CDR2 is SQIVND (reference sequence). The DNA of the CDR3 is TGTGCCAGTAGAGTCCAGCGAGATCAGCCCCAGCATTTT. Protein sequence: CASRVQRDQPQHF.

The genes are TRBV2 and TRBJ1-2; 7 bases are a match to TRBD1. With V trimmed by 6 bases and J by 4 bases, 11 bases remained unmatched. The germline V gene encodes CDR1 SNHLY and CDR2 FYNNEI. This CDR3 has 15 residues. CDR3 region: CASSTGTVRLYGYTF. The CDR3 DNA is TGTGCCAGCAGCACCGGGACAGTGAGACTCTATGGCTACACCTTC.

The chain uses TRBV20-1 and TRBJ2-7; D is possibly TRBD2 (6 bases). The germline V gene has CDR1 DFQATT and CDR2 SNEGSKA (reference sequence). This CDR3 region has 11 residues. V lost 5 bases and J 6 bases, leaving 11 bases between the germline ends. CDR3 loop: CSAAPGGEQYF. DNA for the CDR3: TGCAGTGCTGCCCCCGGGGGCGAGCAGTACTTC.

This clone was seen a handful of times. V and J are TRBV7-3 and TRBJ1-1, with 9 bases that match TRBD1. The J segment lost 5 bases and the V segment lost 5 bases, leaving 12 bases of the junction unmatched. Germline values: CDR1 SGHTA, CDR2 FQGTGA. The length of the CDR3 is 16 residues. The CDR3 DNA is TGTGCCAGCAGCCCCTCCCCGGGACAGGGAAAGACTGAAGCTTTCTTT. This translates into CASSPSPGQGKTEAFF. Full variable domain (missing parts from reference TRBV7-3 and TRBJ1-1): GAGVSQTPSNKVTEKGKYVELRCDPISGHTALYWYRQSLGQGPEFLIYFQGTGAADDSGLPNDRFFAVRPEGSVSTLKIQRTERGDSAVYLCASSPSPGQGKTEAFFGQGTRLTVV.

The rearrangement uses TRBV27 and TRBJ2-3; 9 nucleotides agree with TRBD2. This CDR3 region has 19 residues. The germline gives CDR1 MNHEY, CDR2 SMNVEV (reference sequence). With 7 bases clipped from V and 1 base from J, the junction kept 18 bases outside the gene matches. CDR3 DNA: TGTGCCAGCACGCAAAAGTCCGGGACTAGCAGACAGGGCACAGATACGCAGTATTTT. The encoded protein is CASTQKSGTSRQGTDTQYF.

The chain employs TRBV20-1 and TRBJ1-2, with D possibly being TRBD1 (5 bases). Germline values: CDR1 DFQATT, CDR2 SNEGSKA (reference sequence). CDR3 length equals 11 residues. CDR3 DNA sequence: TGCAGGCTGGGGACGGACTATGGCTACACCTTC. This encodes CRLGTDYGYTF.

This clone was seen a few times. The J gene is TRBJ2-7, the V gene TRBV7-3; 7 bases line up with TRBD2. The germline V gene encodes CDR1 SGHTA and CDR2 FQGTGA. Losses at the gene ends were 5 bases for V and 0 bases for J; bases not matched to a gene: 7. CDR3 length equals 15 residues. The CDR3 loop is CASSRPGLVSYEQYF. DNA of the CDR3: TGTGCCAGCAGCCGCCCCGGACTAGTCTCCTACGAGCAGTACTTC.

The chain has TRBV28 and TRBJ1-1; TRBD1 might be the D (5 bases). Looked up from germline, CDR1 is MDHEN and CDR2 is SYDVKM. The CDR3 has 14 residues. The V gene lost 2 bases and the J gene lost 6 bases, with 13 bases spanning the gap. The CDR3 sequence: CASSLERMGAEAFF. CDR3 DNA sequence: TGTGCCAGCAGTTTAGAAAGGATGGGGGCTGAAGCTTTCTTT.

This chain joins TRBV28 and TRBJ1-2; D is unresolved. From germline, CDR1 is MDHEN and CDR2 SYDVKM. The CDR3 covers 13 residues. Trimming cost V 8 bases and J 2 bases, with 12 bases left between them. For the CDR3, the DNA is TGTGCCAGCGAGCAGTTGAGAAACTATGGCTACACCTTC. Translating gives CASEQLRNYGYTF.

This rearrangement joins TRBV13 to TRBJ2-2; 8 bases map to TRBD1. The junction had 10 bases not matched to a gene; V was cut back by 6 bases and J by 1 base. Germline lookup yields CDR1 PRHDT and CDR2 FYEKMQ (reference sequence). This CDR3 contains 17 residues. CDR3 in amino acids: CASRPQGARGNTGELFF. The CDR3 bases are TGTGCCAGCAGGCCTCAGGGGGCTAGGGGGAACACCGGGGAGCTGTTTTTT.

The chain uses TRBV5-1 and TRBJ2-1, with 11 bases lining up with TRBD1. The CDR3 length is 15 residues. The germline gives CDR1 SGHRS, CDR2 YFSETQ. The V segment lost 7 bases and the J segment 4 bases; nucleotides outside the gene matches: 7. The CDR3 loop is CASCRDRGFYNEQFF. CDR3 nucleotides: TGCGCCAGCTGCCGGGACAGGGGGTTTTACAATGAGCAGTTCTTC.

The chain couples TRBV6-5 to TRBJ1-2; D gene uncertain. This CDR3 is 15 amino acids long. V was pared by 0 bases and J by 5 bases, with 13 bases between. The germline CDR1 and CDR2 sequences are MNHEY and SVGAGI. Written as DNA, the CDR3 is TGTGCCAGCAGTTACTCTGCAGCCGGAGGGTATGGCTACACCTTC. Residues: CASSYSAAGGYGYTF.

This rearrangement joins TRBV5-4 to TRBJ2-7; possibly TRBD2 for D (6 bases). Germline assignment: CDR1 SGHNT and CDR2 YYREEE (reference sequence). Between the trimmed V and J ends, which lost 3 bases and 6 bases, there was a span of 19 bases. CDR3 length equals 15 residues. CDR3 residues: CASSSRDGGGSEQYF. CDR3 coding DNA: TGTGCCAGCAGCTCGAGGGATGGGGGAGGCTCCGAGCAGTACTTC.

This chain uses TRBV5-6 with TRBJ1-2; D perhaps matches TRBD1 (6 bases). This CDR3 comprises 14 residues. Germline lookup yields CDR1 SGHDT and CDR2 YYEEEE. Trimming pared 4 bases from V and 4 bases from J, leaving 14 bases between. CDR3 nucleotides: TGTGCCAGCAGCCGCCAGGGGAGCTCCTATGGCTACACCTTC. It codes for CASSRQGSSYGYTF.

This chain connects TRBV6-4 to TRBJ2-2; D remains ambiguous. The V end was cut by 2 bases, the J end by 0 bases, with 4 bases between. The CDR3 has 14 residues. Germline V gives CDR1 MRHNA, CDR2 SNTAGT. CDR3 amino acids: CASSDGPNTGELFF. Here the CDR3 DNA reads TGTGCCAGCAGTGACGGACCGAACACCGGGGAGCTGTTTTTT.

The chain has TRBV11-2 and TRBJ2-1; TRBD1 agrees at 10 bases. Looked up from germline, CDR1 is SGHAT and CDR2 is FQNNGV. V shed 4 bases, J shed 9 bases, and the junction held 12 bases outside the gene matches. The CDR3 has 16 residues. Written as DNA, the CDR3 is TGTGCCAGCAGCTCGGGACAGGGGTGGAATGTCGGTGAGCAGTTCTTC. Encoded protein: CASSSGQGWNVGEQFF.

V usage is TRBV29-1 and J usage is TRBJ2-7, with 7 bases lining up with TRBD2. V trimming: 7 bases; J trimming: 4 bases; junction bases outside the gene matches: 4. CDR1 SQVTM and CDR2 ANQGSEA come from the germline V gene. The CDR3 loop spans 11 amino acids. The CDR3 protein is CSASGGYEQYF. In DNA, the CDR3 is TGCAGCGCCTCGGGGGGTTACGAGCAGTACTTC.

V and J are TRBV7-2 and TRBJ2-3; unclear D gene. Trimming cost V 4 bases and J 0 bases, with 8 bases left between them. The CDR3 has 14 amino acids. The germline V gene encodes CDR1 SGHTA and CDR2 FQGNSA. This CDR3 is CASSSLDSTDTQYF. CDR3 DNA: TGTGCCAGCAGCTCCTTGGATAGCACAGATACGCAGTATTTT.

This rearrangement joins TRBV5-1 to TRBJ2-1; no clear D. Trimming removed 4 bases from V and 7 bases from J, with 9 bases in between. In germline, CDR1 is SGHRS, CDR2 YFSETQ. This CDR3 spans 12 amino acids. CDR3 loop: CASSVSRNEQFF. CDR3 DNA: TGCGCCAGCAGCGTCAGTCGGAATGAGCAGTTCTTC.

The chain recombines TRBV9 with TRBJ2-1, with D perhaps TRBD1 (6 bases). The germline V and J ends were trimmed by 4 bases and 0 bases, with 14 bases remaining between them. The CDR3 loop spans 16 amino acids. The germline V gene encodes CDR1 SGDLS and CDR2 YYNGEE. The CDR3 reads CASSPQGPNSYNEQFF. The CDR3 nucleotides are TGTGCCAGCAGCCCCCAGGGGCCCAACTCCTACAATGAGCAGTTCTTC. Full variable domain (remainder filled in from reference TRBV9 and TRBJ2-1): DSGVTQTPKHLITATGQRVTLRCSPRSGDLSVYWYQQSLDQGLQFLIQYYNGEERAKGNILERFSAQQFPDLHSELNLSSLELGDSALYFCASSPQGPNSYNEQFFGPGTRLTVL.

The chain recombines TRBV12-5 with TRBJ2-7; the D gene is possibly TRBD1 (6 bases). Germline values: CDR1 LGHNT, CDR2 FRNRAP. The CDR3 contains 13 residues. The CDR3, as DNA: TGTCCCACCCCCGGCAGGGGCAGGGACGAGCAGTACTTC. Residues: CPTPGRGRDEQYF.

The table lists this clone with a count of one. V usage is TRBV28 and J usage is TRBJ1-2, with 7 bases identical to TRBD1. The J segment lost 8 bases and the V segment lost 7 bases, leaving 13 bases of the junction unmatched. CDR1 MDHEN and CDR2 SYDVKM come from the germline V gene. The CDR3 is made up of 14 amino acids. The CDR3 DNA sequence: TGTGCCAGCACACTTACAGGGGTTATAGGAGGCTACACCTTC. Protein sequence: CASTLTGVIGGYTF.

V is TRBV2 and J is TRBJ1-3; D gene unclear. There are 15 residues in the CDR3. In germline, CDR1 is SNHLY, CDR2 FYNNEI. Trimming removed 4 bases at V and 0 bases at J, with 10 bases between. The CDR3 region has the DNA TGTGCCAGCAGTGGTGGTACTCGCTCTGGAAACACCATATATTTT. Protein: CASSGGTRSGNTIYF.

The rearrangement links TRBV29-1 to TRBJ1-1, with TRBD1 matching over 8 bases. CDR1 and CDR2 from the germline V gene are SQVTM and ANQGSEA. The CDR3 is 14 residues long. The trim removed 7 bases at V and 0 bases at J, leaving 7 bases unmatched. The CDR3 loop reads CSAGGEALNTEAFF. Written as DNA, the CDR3 is TGCAGCGCAGGGGGCGAAGCCTTGAACACTGAAGCTTTCTTT.

The chain couples TRBV13 to TRBJ2-3, with D hard to call. V shed 1 base and J shed 4 bases, with 9 bases lying between them. CDR3 length equals 14 residues. Looked up from germline, CDR1 is PRHDT and CDR2 is FYEKMQ (reference sequence). CDR3 bases: TGTGCCAGCAGCTTAGTTCCGGCCGCAGATACGCAGTATTTT. This codes for CASSLVPAADTQYF.

The rearrangement uses TRBV19 and TRBJ2-6, with TRBD2 matching 7 bases. The V and J ends lost 7 bases and 1 base, in that order; junction bases with no gene match: 10. The CDR3 extends over 17 amino acids. Germline CDR1 and CDR2: LNHDA and SQIVND (reference sequence). In DNA form, the CDR3 reads TGTGCCAGTAACCCAGGGAGGGGTAGGTCTGGGGCCAACGTCCTGACTTTC. This translates into CASNPGRGRSGANVLTF.